The entry that follows covers one T cell receptor beta chain sequence. This entry comes from a study of blood T cell repertoires in COVID-19. As for the study in general: Acute and convalescent COVID-19 samples came from the United States, Italy and Spain. In each case, the material was cDNA or gDNA derived from T cells, B-cell-depleted T cells, or PBMCs.

The V segment lost 5 bases and the J segment 6 bases; nucleotides outside the gene matches: 5. From germline, CDR1 is KGHSH and CDR2 LQKENI. The CDR3 consists of 14 residues. As processed by the authors: Amplified reference gene primers provided the basis for estimating nucleated cell counts. Profiling relied on immunoSEQ multiplex PCR, and the TCRdb table lists in-frame clones only, not all of them. Clone size and V and J calls were adopted from that table, with D and trimming inferred from the DNA. The sample includes approximately 65,000 clones, 80% to 85% of them seen just once. V usage is TRBV18 and J usage is TRBJ2-1; 9 nucleotides align to TRBD1. Sequencing input: peripheral blood. The clonotype was recovered from an elderly man with acute or convalescent COVID-19. Written as DNA, the CDR3 is TGTGCCAGCTCAAGTAGGACAGGGGCCAATGAGCAGTTCTTC. This codes for CASSSRTGANEQFF.